This T cell receptor (beta chain) originates from a study of cytomegalovirus exposure and HLA in healthy donors. The CDR3 runs to 14 residues. The V gene's germline CDR1 is SGHAT and CDR2 FQDESV (reference sequence). The ends were cut back, 0 bases at V and 8 bases at J, with 10 bases in the middle. The PCR made use of 60 Vbeta and 13 Jbeta primers. Profiled with immunoSEQ multiplex PCR; TCRdb holds only in-frame clones, not every one. The sample's table shows some 200,000 clones. The V gene is TRBV11-1, the J gene TRBJ1-4; D is perhaps TRBD1 (5 bases). Sequenced input: PBMCs. The TCR originated in a woman younger than 30 in good health and CMV-seropositive. The CDR3 here is CASSLATGGEKLFF. DNA of the CDR3: TGTGCCAGCAGCTTAGCGACCGGGGGAGAAAAACTGTTTTTT.